The 25 T cell receptor beta chains below all came from one sample that was sequenced in a study of CD8 T cells in Susac syndrome. Reverse transcription of roughly 0.45 to 1 ug RNA was carried out with random hexamers. TCRdb reprocessed the immunoSEQ multiplex PCR reads with MiXCR, giving one entry per CDR3 protein. The table shows about 290,000 distinct CDR3 sequences, with roughly 90% occurring only once. What was sequenced was CD8+ T cells from PBMCs. The receptors stem from a human donor with multiple sclerosis.

This clonotype was seen more than once but under ten times. The rearrangement uses TRBV9 and TRBJ2-1, with 10 bases lining up with TRBD2. V was clipped by 3 bases and J by 3 bases; unmatched bases: 3. The CDR3 loop spans 15 amino acids. Germline V lookup: CDR1 SGDLS, CDR2 YYNGEE. Here the CDR3 reads CASSALAGDYNEQFF. CDR3 sequence (DNA): TGTGCCAGCAGCGCTCTAGCGGGGGACTACAATGAGCAGTTCTTC. The whole variable domain, remainder taken from reference TRBV9 and TRBJ2-1, is DSGVTQTPKHLITATGQRVTLRCSPRSGDLSVYWYQQSLDQGLQFLIQYYNGEERAKGNILERFSAQQFPDLHSELNLSSLELGDSALYFCASSALAGDYNEQFFGPGTRLTVL.

The rearrangement links TRBV28 to TRBJ2-3; possibly TRBD2 for D (5 bases). Germline V gene sequence: CDR1 MDHEN, CDR2 SYDVKM. V lost 6 bases, J lost 1 base, and 17 bases lay in between. The CDR3 spans 16 residues. As DNA, the CDR3 is TGTGCCAGCAGCCCCCGCGGGCTCCCCGGCACAGATACGCAGTATTTT. Its translation is CASSPRGLPGTDTQYF.

Written as DNA, the CDR3 is TGTGCCAGCAGCTTACATGGACTAGCGGGAGGGCATTACAATGAGCAGTTCTTC. This codes for CASSLHGLAGGHYNEQFF. The J gene is TRBJ2-1, the V gene TRBV7-8, with 15 bases that match TRBD2. The germline V gene has CDR1 SGHVS and CDR2 FQNEAQ. Trimming at V came to 2 bases and at J to 4 bases, leaving 6 bases not matched to a gene. CDR3 size: 18 residues. The entire variable domain, with the rest obtained from reference TRBV7-8 and TRBJ2-1, is as follows: GAGVSQSPRYKVAKRGQDVALRCDPISGHVSLFWYQQALGQGPEFLTYFQNEAQLDKSGLPSDRFFAERPEGSVSTLKIQRTQQEDSAVYLCASSLHGLAGGHYNEQFFGPGTRLTVL.

This chain connects TRBV25-1 to TRBJ1-6, with D possibly matching TRBD1 (5 bases). CDR1 is MGHDK and CDR2 is SYGVNS in the germline V gene. This CDR3 contains 14 residues. Between the trimmed V and J ends, which lost 3 bases and 4 bases, there was a span of 7 bases. In DNA form, the CDR3 reads TGTGCCAGCAGTGACCCAGGGTATAATTCACCCCTCCACTTT. Its translation is CASSDPGYNSPLHF. The full variable domain, in which reference TRBV25-1 and TRBJ1-6 provide the parts outside the CDR3, is EADIYQTPRYLVIGTGKKITLECSQTMGHDKMYWYQQDPGMELHLIHYSYGVNSTEKGDLSSESTVSRIRTEHFPLTLESARPSHTSQYLCASSDPGYNSPLHFGNGTRLTVT.

The chain couples TRBV4-3 to TRBJ1-1; 7 bases are a match to TRBD1. The length of the CDR3 is 17 residues. Germline V gives CDR1 LGHNA, CDR2 YSLEER. V was clipped by 0 bases and J by 1 base; unmatched bases: 8. CDR3: CASSQDSYGTENTEAFF. The CDR3 nucleotides read TGCGCCAGCAGCCAAGATAGCTATGGGACAGAGAACACTGAAGCTTTCTTT.

The chain couples TRBV7-9 to TRBJ2-3; TRBD2 agrees at 8 bases. The ends lost 5 bases at V and 2 bases at J; junction bases unmatched: 6. CDR1 is SEHNR, CDR2 FQNEAQ, per germline (reference sequence). CDR3 size: 15 residues. DNA for the CDR3: TGTGCCAGCAGCCCGGTAGCGGGGATCACAGATACGCAGTATTTT. Translated, it gives CASSPVAGITDTQYF.

This clonotype was detected only once. The chain employs TRBV12-3 or TRBV12-4 and TRBJ2-7; 8 bases agree with TRBD1. The CDR3 is 15 residues long. Trimming took 5 bases from V and 3 from J; bases not matched to a gene: 9. CDR3 nucleotides: TGTGCCAGCAGTCCGACCGGGACAGGCATCTACGAGCAGTACTTC. It is translated as CASSPTGTGIYEQYF.

This clonotype was detected a few times. The chain is built from TRBV29-1 and TRBJ2-2; no firm D call. The CDR3 loop spans 12 amino acids. V was clipped by 5 bases and J by 5 bases, with 9 bases between them. The germline V gene encodes CDR1 SQVTM and CDR2 ANQGSEA. CDR3 nucleotide sequence: TGCAGCGTTCCGTGGGGAACCGGGGAGCTGTTTTTT. As protein: CSVPWGTGELFF.

The chain uses TRBV19 and TRBJ2-3; D might be TRBD1 (7 bases). Trimming took off 9 bases at V and 4 bases at J, with 20 bases between the two ends. Germline assignment: CDR1 LNHDA and CDR2 SQIVND (reference sequence). The CDR3 is made up of 15 amino acids. CDR3 DNA sequence: TGTGCCAGCGTCAGGGGGGACAAGGAATCAGATACGCAGTATTTT. Its translation: CASVRGDKESDTQYF.

The genes are TRBV20-1 and TRBJ2-7; 8 nucleotides line up with TRBD2. This CDR3 is 16 amino acids long. With V trimmed by 0 bases and J by 2 bases, 9 bases remained unmatched. The germline CDR1 and CDR2 sequences are DFQATT and SNEGSKA (reference sequence). This CDR3 reads CSAREVSSGPPYEQYF. DNA for the CDR3: TGCAGTGCTAGAGAGGTGTCTAGCGGGCCGCCCTACGAGCAGTACTTC.

Comment on this clonotype: Mismatch with germline at one junction end may stem from a read error. V and J are TRBV2 and TRBJ2-3, with D unresolved. The CDR3 has 12 amino acids. Germline V lookup: CDR1 SNHLY, CDR2 FYNNEI. The CDR3 sequence is CASSYVADTQYF. CDR3 coding DNA: TGTGCCAGCAGTTATGTGGCAGACACGCAGTATTTT. Complete variable domain (other parts from reference TRBV2 and TRBJ2-3): EPEVTQTPSHQVTQMGQEVILRCVPISNHLYFYWYRQILGQKVEFLVSFYNNEISEKSEIFDDQFSVERPDGSNFTLKIRSTKLEDSAMYFCASSYVADTQYFGPGTRLTVL.

The chain employs TRBV4-3 and TRBJ1-5; the D is unclear. CDR3 length: 14 amino acids. The germline CDR1 and CDR2 sequences are LGHNA and YSLEER. Trimming pared 0 bases from V and 7 bases from J, leaving 10 bases between. The DNA of the CDR3 is TGCGCCAGCAGCCAAGAACAGACCCTGCAGCCCCAGCATTTT. Translation gives CASSQEQTLQPQHF.

The chain is built from TRBV7-9 and TRBJ2-7; TRBD1 aligns across 8 bases. With 4 bases clipped from V and 5 bases from J, the junction kept 22 bases outside the gene matches. The length of the CDR3 is 19 residues. Per the germline V gene, CDR1 is SEHNR and CDR2 is FQNEAQ (reference sequence). CDR3 nucleotide sequence: TGTGCCAGCAGCTCCGGTAGTTTCTATCGACAGGGGTTCGTCGACGAGCAGTACTTC. As protein: CASSSGSFYRQGFVDEQYF.

The rearrangement links TRBV27 to TRBJ2-1; no reliable D call. This CDR3 has 15 amino acids. Trimming pared 6 bases from V and 2 bases from J, leaving 14 bases between. In germline, CDR1 is MNHEY, CDR2 SMNVEV (reference sequence). CDR3 in DNA: TGTGCCAGCAGCTTCGCGACCTTCCCCTACAATGAGCAGTTCTTC. It specifies CASSFATFPYNEQFF.

The rearrangement uses TRBV6-5 and TRBJ2-2; D is ambiguous. CDR3 length: 16 amino acids. Trimming took off 0 bases at V and 1 base at J, with 9 bases between the two ends. CDR1 is MNHEY, CDR2 SVGAGI, per germline. CDR3 nucleotide sequence: TGTGCCAGCAGTTACTCGTTGAGTGGGAACACCGGGGAGCTGTTTTTT. Translated, it gives CASSYSLSGNTGELFF.

The chain employs TRBV2 and TRBJ2-1; D not certain. V was pared by 4 bases and J by 0 bases, with 10 bases between. Germline V gene lookup returns CDR1 SNHLY and CDR2 FYNNEI. This CDR3 has 15 residues. CDR3 region: CASSATLSSYNEQFF. CDR3 DNA sequence: TGTGCCAGCAGTGCCACATTGAGCTCCTACAATGAGCAGTTCTTC.

The chain is built from TRBV12-3 or TRBV12-4 and TRBJ1-1; D perhaps matches TRBD1 (5 bases). With 6 bases removed from V and 8 bases from J, the gap between germline ends came to 16 bases. The length of the CDR3 is 13 residues. CDR3 DNA sequence: TGTGCCAGCAGGCCTAGCGGGACGCCCGAAGCTTTCTTT. It encodes CASRPSGTPEAFF.

The genes are TRBV29-1 and TRBJ1-4, with D tentatively TRBD1 (6 bases). Germline V gives CDR1 SQVTM, CDR2 ANQGSEA. Trimming left V 5 bases short and J 8 bases short, with 12 bases between. There are 12 residues in the CDR3. CDR3 amino acids: CSVLGGREKLFF. The CDR3 nucleotides are TGCAGCGTTTTAGGGGGTCGGGAAAAACTGTTTTTT.

The chain recombines TRBV27 with TRBJ1-6; D not certain. Trimming removed 6 bases from V and 2 bases from J, with 2 bases in between. The CDR3 runs to 12 residues. Germline CDR1 MNHEY, CDR2 SMNVEV (reference sequence). As DNA, the CDR3 is TGTGCCAGCAGCGCCTATAATTCACCCCTCCACTTT. It is translated as CASSAYNSPLHF.

The chain carries TRBV20-1 and TRBJ2-7; 11 bases agree with TRBD2. This CDR3 is 16 amino acids long. V lost 6 bases to trimming and J lost 1 base; unmatched junction nucleotides: 11. The germline V gene has CDR1 DFQATT and CDR2 SNEGSKA (reference sequence). CDR3 nucleotides: TGCAGTGCCAGAACTAGCGGGAGAGATATTTCCTACGAGCAGTACTTC. Protein product: CSARTSGRDISYEQYF.

The genes are TRBV15 and TRBJ2-3; tentative D call: TRBD2 (6 bases). This CDR3 comprises 14 residues. Trimming took 5 bases from V and 4 from J, leaving 13 bases between them. The V gene's germline CDR1 is LNHNV and CDR2 YYDKDF (reference sequence). This chain's CDR3 is CATSGDSRADTQYF. For the CDR3, the DNA is TGTGCCACCAGCGGGGACTCTCGGGCAGATACGCAGTATTTT. Filled out from reference TRBV15 and TRBJ2-3, the complete variable domain reads DAMVIQNPRYQVTQFGKPVTLSCSQTLNHNVMYWYQQKSSQAPKLLFHYYDKDFNNEADTPDNFQSRRPNTSFCFLDIRSPGLGDTAMYLCATSGDSRADTQYFGPGTRLTVL.

V is TRBV7-9 and J is TRBJ2-5; 9 bases map to TRBD2. The CDR3 has 15 amino acids. CDR1 is SEHNR, CDR2 FQNEAQ, per germline (reference sequence). After removal of 7 bases from V and 2 bases from J, the junction contained 8 bases not matched to a gene. The CDR3 DNA reads as TGTGCCAGCACTCCGAGGGGACTAGCTCAAGAGACCCAGTACTTC. Amino acid sequence: CASTPRGLAQETQYF.

This chain joins TRBV28 and TRBJ1-6, with D hard to call. Looked up from germline, CDR1 is MDHEN and CDR2 is SYDVKM. CDR3 length: 14 amino acids. Trimming removed 4 bases at V and 4 bases at J, with 8 bases between. The CDR3 nucleotides are TGTGCCAGCAGTTGGATAGCGTATAATTCACCCCTCCACTTT. Amino acids: CASSWIAYNSPLHF.

V gene TRBV9 combines with J gene TRBJ1-4; D gene ambiguous. Trimming removed 0 bases at V and 2 bases at J, with 8 bases between. Per the germline V gene, CDR1 is SGDLS and CDR2 is YYNGEE. This CDR3 spans 15 amino acids. The CDR3 loop is CASSVDGSTNEKLFF. The CDR3 DNA is TGTGCCAGCAGCGTAGACGGGTCCACTAATGAAAAACTGTTTTTT.

The chain joins TRBV6-2 or TRBV6-3 to TRBJ2-7; tentatively, D is TRBD2 (6 bases). V lost 7 bases, J lost 1 base, and 8 bases lay in between. CDR3 size: 12 residues. CDR1 is MNHEY and CDR2 is SVGEGT in the germline V gene. This chain's CDR3 is CASMAGSYEQYF. CDR3 coding DNA: TGTGCCAGCATGGCGGGATCCTACGAGCAGTACTTC.